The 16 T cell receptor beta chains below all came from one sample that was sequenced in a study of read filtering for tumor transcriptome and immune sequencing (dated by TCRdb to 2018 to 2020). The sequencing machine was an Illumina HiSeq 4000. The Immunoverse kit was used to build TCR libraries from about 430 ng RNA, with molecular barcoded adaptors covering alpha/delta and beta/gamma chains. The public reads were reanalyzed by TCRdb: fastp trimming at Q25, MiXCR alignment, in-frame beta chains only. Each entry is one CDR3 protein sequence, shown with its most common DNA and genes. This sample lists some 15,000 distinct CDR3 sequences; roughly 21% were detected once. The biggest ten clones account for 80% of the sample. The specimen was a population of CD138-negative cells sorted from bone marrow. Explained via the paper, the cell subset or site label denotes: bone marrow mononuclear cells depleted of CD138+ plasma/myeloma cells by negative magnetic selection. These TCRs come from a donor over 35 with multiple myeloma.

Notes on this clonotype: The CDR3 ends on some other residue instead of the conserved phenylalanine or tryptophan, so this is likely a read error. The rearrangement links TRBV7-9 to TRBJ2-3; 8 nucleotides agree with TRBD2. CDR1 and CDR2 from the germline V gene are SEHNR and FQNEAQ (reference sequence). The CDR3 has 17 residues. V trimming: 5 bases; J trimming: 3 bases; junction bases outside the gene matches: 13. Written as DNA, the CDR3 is TGTGCCAGCAGCGCCTCCGGGACTAGTGGGATTACAGATACGCAGTATTTA. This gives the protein CASSASGTSGITDTQYL.

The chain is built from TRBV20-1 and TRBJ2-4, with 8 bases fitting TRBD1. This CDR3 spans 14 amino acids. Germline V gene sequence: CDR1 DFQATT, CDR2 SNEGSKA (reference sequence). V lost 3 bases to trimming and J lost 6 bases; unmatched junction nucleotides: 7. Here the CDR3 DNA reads TGCAGTGCTAGCGGACAGGGTGATTCAAACATTCAGTACTTC. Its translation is CSASGQGDSNIQYF.

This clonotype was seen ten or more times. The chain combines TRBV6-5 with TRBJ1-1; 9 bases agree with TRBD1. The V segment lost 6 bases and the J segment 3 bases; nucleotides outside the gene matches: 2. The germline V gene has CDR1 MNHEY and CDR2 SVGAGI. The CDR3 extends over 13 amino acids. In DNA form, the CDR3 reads TGTGCCAGCAGCTACAGGGGGCACACTGAAGCTTTCTTT. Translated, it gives CASSYRGHTEAFF.

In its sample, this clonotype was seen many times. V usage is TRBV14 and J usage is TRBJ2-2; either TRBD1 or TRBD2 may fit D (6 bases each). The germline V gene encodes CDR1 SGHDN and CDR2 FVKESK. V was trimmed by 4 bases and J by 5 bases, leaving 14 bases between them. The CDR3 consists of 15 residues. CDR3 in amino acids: CASSPQRGVTGELFF. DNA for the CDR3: TGTGCCAGCAGCCCCCAGAGGGGGGTAACCGGGGAGCTGTTTTTT.

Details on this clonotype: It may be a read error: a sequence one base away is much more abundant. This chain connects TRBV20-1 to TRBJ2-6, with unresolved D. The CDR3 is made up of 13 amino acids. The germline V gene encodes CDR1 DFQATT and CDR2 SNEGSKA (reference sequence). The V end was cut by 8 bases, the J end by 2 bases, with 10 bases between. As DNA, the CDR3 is TGCAGTCCCCGAGAAACTGGGGCCAACGTCCTGACTTTC. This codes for CSPRETGANVLTF.

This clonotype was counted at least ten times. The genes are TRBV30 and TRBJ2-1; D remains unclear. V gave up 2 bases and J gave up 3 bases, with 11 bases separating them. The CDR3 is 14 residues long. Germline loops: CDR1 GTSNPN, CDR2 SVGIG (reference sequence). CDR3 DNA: TGTGCCTGGAGTAAAAGGGCCTACTACAATGAGCAGTTCTTC. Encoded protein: CAWSKRAYYNEQFF.

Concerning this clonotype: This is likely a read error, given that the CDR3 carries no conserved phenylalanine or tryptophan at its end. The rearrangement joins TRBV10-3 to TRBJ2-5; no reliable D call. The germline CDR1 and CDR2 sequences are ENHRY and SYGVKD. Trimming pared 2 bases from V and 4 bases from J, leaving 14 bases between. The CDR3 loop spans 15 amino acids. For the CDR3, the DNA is TGTGCCATCAGTGAGCCGGGTAAATCCATAGAGACCCAGTACCTC. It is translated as CAISEPGKSIETQYL.

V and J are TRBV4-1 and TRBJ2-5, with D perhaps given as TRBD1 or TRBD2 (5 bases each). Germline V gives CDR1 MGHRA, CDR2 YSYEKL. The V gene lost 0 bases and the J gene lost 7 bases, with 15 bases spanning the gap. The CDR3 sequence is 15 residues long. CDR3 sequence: CASSQESGRSGTQYF. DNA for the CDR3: TGCGCCAGCAGCCAAGAATCGGGACGGTCGGGGACCCAGTACTTC.

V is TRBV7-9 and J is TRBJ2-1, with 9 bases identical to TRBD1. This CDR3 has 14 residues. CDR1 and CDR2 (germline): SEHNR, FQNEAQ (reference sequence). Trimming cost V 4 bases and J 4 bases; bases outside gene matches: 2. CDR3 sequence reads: CASSWTGDYNEQFF. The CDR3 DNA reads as TGTGCCAGCAGCTGGACAGGGGATTACAATGAGCAGTTCTTC.

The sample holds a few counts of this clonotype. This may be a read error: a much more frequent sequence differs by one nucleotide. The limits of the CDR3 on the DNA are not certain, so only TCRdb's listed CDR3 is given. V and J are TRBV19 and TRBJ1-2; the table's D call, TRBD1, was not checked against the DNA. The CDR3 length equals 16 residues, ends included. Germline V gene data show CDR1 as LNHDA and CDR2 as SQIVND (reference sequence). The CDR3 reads CASTAGWGQGNYGCTF.

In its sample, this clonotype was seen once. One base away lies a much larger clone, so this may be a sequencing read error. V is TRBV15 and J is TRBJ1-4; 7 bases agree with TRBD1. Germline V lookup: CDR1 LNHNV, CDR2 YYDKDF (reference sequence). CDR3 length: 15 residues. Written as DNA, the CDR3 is TGTGCCACTAGCAGAGATAGAAGGGGGCGGGAAGAACTGTTTTTT. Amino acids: CATSRDRRGREELFF.

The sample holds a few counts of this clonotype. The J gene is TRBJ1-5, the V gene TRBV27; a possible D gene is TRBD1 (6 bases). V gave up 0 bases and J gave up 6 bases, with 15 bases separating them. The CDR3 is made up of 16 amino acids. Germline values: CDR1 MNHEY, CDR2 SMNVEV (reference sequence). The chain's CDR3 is CASSLSSTGAAQPQHF. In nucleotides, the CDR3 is TGTGCCAGCAGTTTATCGAGCACGGGGGCGGCTCAGCCCCAGCATTTT.

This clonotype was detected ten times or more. CDR3 loop: CASGGAGYEQYF. CDR3 sequence (DNA): TGTGCCTCCGGGGGGGCGGGATACGAGCAGTACTTC. V and J are TRBV9 and TRBJ2-7, with 8 bases matching TRBD2. Germline CDR1 is SGDLS and CDR2 is YYNGEE. Trimming took 10 bases from V and 4 from J; bases not matched to a gene: 7. The CDR3 length is 12 residues. The full variable domain, with the rest looked up from reference TRBV9 and TRBJ2-7, is DSGVTQTPKHLITATGQRVTLRCSPRSGDLSVYWYQQSLDQGLQFLIQYYNGEERAKGNILERFSAQQFPDLHSELNLSSLELGDSALYFCASGGAGYEQYFGPGTRLTVT.

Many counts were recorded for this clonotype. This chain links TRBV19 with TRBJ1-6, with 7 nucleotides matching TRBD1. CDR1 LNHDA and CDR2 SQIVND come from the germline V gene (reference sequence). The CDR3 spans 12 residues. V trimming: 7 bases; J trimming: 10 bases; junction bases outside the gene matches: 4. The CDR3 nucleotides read TGTGCCAGTATGGCCAGGGGGTCACCCCTCCACTTT. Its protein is CASMARGSPLHF.

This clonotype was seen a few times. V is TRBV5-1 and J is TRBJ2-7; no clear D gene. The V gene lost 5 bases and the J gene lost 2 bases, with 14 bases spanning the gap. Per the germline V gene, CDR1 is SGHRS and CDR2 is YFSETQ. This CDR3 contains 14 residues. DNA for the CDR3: TGCGCCAGCAGTAAAACGGACGGACCCTACGAGCAGTACTTC. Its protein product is CASSKTDGPYEQYF.

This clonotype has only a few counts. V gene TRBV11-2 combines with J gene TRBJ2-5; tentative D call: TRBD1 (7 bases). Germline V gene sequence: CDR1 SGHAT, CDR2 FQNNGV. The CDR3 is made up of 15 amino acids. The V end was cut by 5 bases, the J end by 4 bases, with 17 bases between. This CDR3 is CASSVPAGGRETQYF. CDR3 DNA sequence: TGTGCCAGCAGCGTTCCCGCAGGGGGGCGAGAGACCCAGTACTTC.